These 8 T cell receptor beta chains were all obtained from the same sample, sequenced in a study of blood T cell repertoires in COVID-19. The data were produced by immunoSEQ multiplex PCR, yet TCRdb's version contains in-frame clones alone and is incomplete. The sample lists just over 250,000 clones, about nine tenths seen once, with over 7.5% in the top ten. The sequenced sample consisted of peripheral blood. The receptors originated from a man aged 35-49 years who had recovered from COVID-19.

The J gene is TRBJ1-5, the V gene TRBV18; TRBD1 matches at 8 bases. The CDR3 spans 14 residues. Germline assignment: CDR1 KGHSH and CDR2 LQKENI. The ends lost 6 bases at V and 5 bases at J; junction bases unmatched: 6. The CDR3 coding sequence is TGTGCCAGCTCGCCGGACAGGGCGGATCAGCCCCAGCATTTT. Protein: CASSPDRADQPQHF.

The chain couples TRBV29-1 to TRBJ1-2, with 7 bases lining up with TRBD1. CDR3 length: 14 amino acids. Per germline, CDR1 SQVTM and CDR2 ANQGSEA. Trimming removed 5 bases from V and 1 base from J; junction bases left unmatched: 7. The DNA for the CDR3 is TGCAGCGTTAGTTCGGGACAGAGTAACTATGGCTACACCTTC. Translation: CSVSSGQSNYGYTF.

The chain uses TRBV5-1 and TRBJ1-2, with 10 bases identical to TRBD1. V dropped 3 bases and J dropped 7; count of bases not matched to a gene: 0. Germline CDR1 reads SGHRS; CDR2 reads YFSETQ. CDR3 length: 12 residues. CDR3 protein: CASSWDRGGYTF. The CDR3 nucleotides are TGCGCCAGCAGCTGGGACAGGGGTGGCTACACCTTC.

This chain joins TRBV3-1 (or the pseudogene TRBV3-2) and TRBJ2-7; D is undetermined. CDR1 and CDR2 (germline): LGHDT, YNNKEL (reference sequence). The CDR3 is 15 residues long. V was cut by 4 bases and J by 0 bases, with 13 bases left in between. The CDR3 sequence: CASSLRLTLSYEQYF. In DNA, the CDR3 is TGTGCCAGCAGCCTTCGACTGACGCTCTCCTACGAGCAGTACTTC.

The chain uses TRBV3-1 (or the pseudogene TRBV3-2) and TRBJ2-1; D perhaps matches TRBD1 (6 bases). V shed 4 bases and J shed 15 bases, with 16 bases lying between them. This CDR3 region has 12 residues. CDR1 and CDR2 (germline): LGHDT, YNNKEL (reference sequence). The chain's CDR3 is CASSPLQGVRFF. DNA of the CDR3: TGTGCCAGCAGCCCACTACAGGGAGTCAGGTTCTTC.

This clone appeared once. The chain links TRBV27 to TRBJ2-2, with 7 bases aligning to TRBD2. The CDR3 is made up of 17 amino acids. Germline V gene data show CDR1 as MNHEY and CDR2 as SMNVEV (reference sequence). The V and J ends lost 5 bases and 0 bases, in that order; junction bases with no gene match: 9. CDR3 sequence: CASSRLAEFANTGELFF. CDR3 DNA sequence: TGTGCCAGCAGTCGGCTAGCGGAGTTCGCGAACACCGGGGAGCTGTTTTTT.

The count of this clone is one. The J gene is TRBJ2-5, the V gene TRBV12-3 or TRBV12-4, with D hard to call. Trimming shortened V by 2 bases and J by 5 bases, and 9 bases separated the two germline ends. The CDR3 runs 13 residues. DNA of the CDR3: TGTGCCAGCAGTTTACCTCCCTCGGAGACCCAGTACTTC. As protein: CASSLPPSETQYF.

The V call is TRBV5-1, the J call TRBJ2-7; TRBD2 aligns across 7 bases. CDR1 is SGHRS and CDR2 is YFSETQ in the germline V gene. The CDR3 totals 15 residues. V dropped 0 bases and J dropped 7; count of bases not matched to a gene: 10. The CDR3 loop is CASSLVNSGGGEQYF. The CDR3 DNA is TGCGCCAGCAGCTTGGTGAACTCCGGGGGAGGGGAGCAGTACTTC.